The 21 T cell receptor beta chains reported below all come from one sample, sequenced in a study of T cells in Graves' hyperthyroidism and ophthalmopathy. The CDR3 regions of TCR beta were amplified from RNA transcripts. HTBI primers drove first-round RT-PCR of the TCR CDR3. TCRdb ran MiXCR on the multiplex PCR reads and lists one entry per CDR3 protein. The data contain roughly 380,000 distinct CDR3 sequences, about an eighth of them singletons. The sequencing sample was made of blood. These receptors all come from a woman under 30 with Graves' hyperthyroidism.

The rearrangement joins TRBV6-1 to TRBJ1-4, with 8 bases aligning to TRBD1. The CDR3 runs 14 residues. V was pared by 2 bases and J by 7 bases, with 3 bases of the junction left unmatched. The germline V gene encodes CDR1 MNHNS and CDR2 SASEGT. The DNA for the CDR3 is TGTGCCAGCAGTGAACAGGGGGCCTCTGAAAAACTGTTTTTT. Translation gives CASSEQGASEKLFF.

This clonotype occurred many times. V usage is TRBV28 and J usage is TRBJ2-1; TRBD1 matches at 8 bases. V gave up 7 bases and J gave up 7 bases; unmatched junction bases: 12. CDR3 length: 15 residues. The germline CDR1 and CDR2 sequences are MDHEN and SYDVKM. CDR3: CASTAETGVMNEQFF. The CDR3 nucleotides read TGTGCCAGCACCGCCGAGACAGGGGTTATGAATGAGCAGTTCTTC.

This clonotype was observed a few times. This chain uses TRBV6-5 with TRBJ2-3, with TRBD2 identical over 7 bases. This CDR3 is built from 14 residues. V trimming: 2 bases; J trimming: 6 bases; junction bases outside the gene matches: 5. Germline CDR1 is MNHEY and CDR2 is SVGAGI. The CDR3 spells CASSYSGMADTQYF. The CDR3 nucleotides read TGTGCCAGCAGTTACAGCGGGATGGCGGATACGCAGTATTTT.

This clonotype has at least ten counts. This rearrangement joins TRBV27 to TRBJ2-2; no clear D. V lost 2 bases, J lost 4 bases, and 14 bases lay in between. The CDR3 length is 16 residues. Germline CDR1 is MNHEY and CDR2 is SMNVEV (reference sequence). The CDR3 sequence: CASSLLARHVTGELFF. The CDR3 nucleotides are TGTGCCAGCAGTTTACTGGCGCGACATGTCACCGGGGAGCTGTTTTTT.

The sample holds many counts of this clonotype. This chain's CDR3 is CASSLRGGGSTGELFF. The DNA of the CDR3 is TGCGCCAGCAGCTTGAGAGGTGGGGGAAGCACCGGGGAGCTGTTTTTT. V usage is TRBV5-1 and J usage is TRBJ2-2; D assignment may be TRBD1 or TRBD2 (5 bases each). V dropped 1 base and J dropped 4 bases, with 14 bases sitting between them. The CDR3 has 16 amino acids. From germline, CDR1 is SGHRS and CDR2 YFSETQ.

V gene TRBV9 combines with J gene TRBJ2-2; D is perhaps TRBD2 (5 bases). V dropped 0 bases and J dropped 0 bases, with 9 bases sitting between them. This CDR3 comprises 16 residues. Germline assignment: CDR1 SGDLS and CDR2 YYNGEE. CDR3 nucleotide sequence: TGTGCCAGCAGCGTAGGAAGCGGAGCGAACACCGGGGAGCTGTTTTTT. Translation gives CASSVGSGANTGELFF.

The chain recombines TRBV5-5 with TRBJ2-7; no clear D gene. This CDR3 has 15 amino acids. The germline V gene has CDR1 SGHKS and CDR2 YYEKEE (reference sequence). Trimming left V 0 bases short and J 2 bases short, with 12 bases between. The CDR3 sequence: CASSLGVGITYEQYF. The CDR3 DNA sequence: TGTGCCAGCAGCTTGGGGGTAGGGATAACCTACGAGCAGTACTTC.

This clonotype was counted many times. The CDR3 DNA sequence: TGTGCCAGCTCACCCGGGCAGGGTGGTTCACCCCTCCACTTT. Translated, it gives CASSPGQGGSPLHF. V gene TRBV18 combines with J gene TRBJ1-6; D is perhaps TRBD1 (5 bases). Germline V CDR1 and CDR2: KGHSH, LQKENI. The CDR3 is made up of 14 amino acids. V shed 3 bases and J shed 9 bases, with 12 bases lying between them. The full variable domain, rest sourced from reference TRBV18 and TRBJ1-6, is NAGVMQNPRHLVRRRGQEARLRCSPMKGHSHVYWYRQLPEEGLKFMVYLQKENIIDESGMPKERFSAEFPKEGPSILRIQQVVRGDSAAYFCASSPGQGGSPLHFGNGTRLTVT.

This clonotype was recorded a few times. The chain recombines TRBV9 with TRBJ1-3; TRBD1 aligns across 9 bases. With 4 bases clipped from V and 0 bases from J, the junction kept 8 bases outside the gene matches. The CDR3 spans 17 residues. Germline CDR1 and CDR2: SGDLS and YYNGEE. The CDR3 here is CASSPDRGIDSGNTIYF. In DNA form, the CDR3 reads TGTGCCAGCAGCCCGGACAGGGGAATAGACTCTGGAAACACCATATATTTT.

V usage is TRBV9 and J usage is TRBJ2-1; TRBD2 matches 10 bases. J lost 7 bases, V lost 2 bases, and 6 bases had no gene match. The CDR3 runs 15 residues. The germline V gene has CDR1 SGDLS and CDR2 YYNGEE. DNA of the CDR3: TGTGCCAGCAGCGTGACAGCGGGAGGGCAAAATGAGCAGTTCTTC. Residues: CASSVTAGGQNEQFF.

This clonotype has only a few counts. The V and J genes are TRBV9 and TRBJ1-2; D perhaps matches TRBD1 (6 bases). This CDR3 spans 13 amino acids. V shed 5 bases and J shed 3 bases, with 11 bases lying between them. Germline V gene data show CDR1 as SGDLS and CDR2 as YYNGEE. DNA for the CDR3: TGTGCCAGCAGGCCCGGACAGCACTATGGCTACACCTTC. It translates to CASRPGQHYGYTF. Complete variable domain (other parts from reference TRBV9 and TRBJ1-2): DSGVTQTPKHLITATGQRVTLRCSPRSGDLSVYWYQQSLDQGLQFLIQYYNGEERAKGNILERFSAQQFPDLHSELNLSSLELGDSALYFCASRPGQHYGYTFGSGTRLTVV.

The genes are TRBV2 and TRBJ2-7; the match to TRBD1 covers 7 bases. V dropped 4 bases and J dropped 4; count of bases not matched to a gene: 19. This CDR3 comprises 18 residues. Germline assignment: CDR1 SNHLY and CDR2 FYNNEI. The CDR3 here is CASSGVADTGARYYEQYF. The CDR3 DNA reads as TGTGCCAGCAGTGGGGTCGCGGATACAGGGGCACGGTATTACGAGCAGTACTTC.

This clonotype came up a few times. The rearrangement uses TRBV9 and TRBJ2-7; D gene ambiguous. With 0 bases removed from V and 1 base from J, the gap between germline ends came to 8 bases. The CDR3 runs 14 residues. Germline CDR1 SGDLS, CDR2 YYNGEE. CDR3 residues: CASSVGASSYEQYF. The CDR3, as DNA: TGTGCCAGCAGCGTAGGAGCTAGTTCCTACGAGCAGTACTTC.

About this clonotype: A read error may produce the germline difference seen at one junction end. V gene TRBV7-2 combines with J gene TRBJ1-1; D ambiguous. From germline, CDR1 is SGHTA and CDR2 FQGNSA. This CDR3 region has 14 residues. CDR3 sequence (DNA): TGTGCCAACAGCTTGCGGCCGATGAACACTGAAGCTTTCTTT. Its translation: CANSLRPMNTEAFF. Full variable domain (rest looked up from reference TRBV7-2 and TRBJ1-1): GAGVSQSPSNKVTEKGKDVELRCDPISGHTALYWYRQSLGQGLEFLIYFQGNSAPDKSGLPSDRFSAERTGGSVSTLTIQRTQQEDSAVYLCANSLRPMNTEAFFGQGTRLTVV.

This clonotype was seen ten or more times. The chain uses TRBV6-1 and TRBJ2-2; 7 nucleotides agree with TRBD2. The CDR3 runs to 15 residues. Germline V CDR1 and CDR2: MNHNS, SASEGT. J lost 1 base, V lost 5 bases, and 4 bases had no gene match. CDR3 sequence: CASSPSGENTGELFF. CDR3 in DNA: TGTGCCAGCAGTCCTAGCGGTGAGAACACCGGGGAGCTGTTTTTT.

There are a few counts of this clonotype. The genes are TRBV13 and TRBJ2-4; TRBD2 agrees at 8 bases. The ends lost 7 bases at V and 11 bases at J; junction bases unmatched: 10. Germline V gene lookup returns CDR1 PRHDT and CDR2 FYEKMQ (reference sequence). The CDR3 extends over 13 amino acids. As DNA, the CDR3 is TGTGCCAGCACAAAGCGGGGGCCGACATTTCAGTACTTC. It yields the protein CASTKRGPTFQYF.

In its sample, this clonotype was seen many times. The chain uses TRBV11-1 and TRBJ2-2; D uncertain. Trimming shortened V by 1 base and J by 6 bases, and 9 bases separated the two germline ends. The germline CDR1 and CDR2 sequences are SGHAT and FQDESV (reference sequence). CDR3 length: 14 residues. CDR3 protein: CASSLGLPAGELFF. The CDR3 bases are TGTGCCAGCAGCTTAGGGCTCCCAGCCGGGGAGCTGTTTTTT.

Regarding this clonotype: This may come from a read error, since a much larger clone is one base off. J is TRBJ1-1 and V is TRBV28; a weak D match, TRBD1 (6 bases). V was trimmed by 4 bases and J by 8 bases, leaving 17 bases between them. Germline-derived CDR1 and CDR2 are MDHEN and SYDVKM. The CDR3 length is 14 residues. The CDR3 spells CASSSGRGSSEAFF. The CDR3 coding sequence is TGTGCCAGCAGTTCGGGTAGGGGGTCCTCCGAAGCTTTCTTT.

This clonotype was detected only once. At one of its ends the junction is not consistent with the germline gene, which may arise from a read error. The chain recombines TRBV5-6 with TRBJ2-1, with 10 bases that match TRBD2. In germline, CDR1 is SGHDT, CDR2 YYEEEE. The CDR3 runs 17 residues. The CDR3 nucleotides are TGTGCCAGCAGCCGCAAGCTAGCGGGGGCCCTAAGCAATGAGCAGTCCTTC. Translated: CASSRKLAGALSNEQSF.

This clonotype was counted ten times or more. The rearrangement links TRBV12-3 or TRBV12-4 to TRBJ2-5; D remains ambiguous. Trimming pared 6 bases from V and 5 bases from J, leaving 13 bases between. The CDR3 contains 13 residues. This chain's CDR3 is CASSPLVGETQYF. DNA for the CDR3: TGTGCCAGCAGCCCCCTAGTTGGGGAGACCCAGTACTTC.

This clonotype was seen at least ten times. V is TRBV29-1 and J is TRBJ1-1; D might be TRBD1 (6 bases). CDR1 and CDR2 (germline): SQVTM, ANQGSEA. V lost 6 bases to trimming and J lost 3 bases, with 11 bases between them. The CDR3 has 12 amino acids. CDR3 sequence reads: CSVRGGDTEAFF. CDR3 DNA: TGCAGCGTCCGAGGGGGGGACACTGAAGCTTTCTTT. The whole variable domain, filled in from reference TRBV29-1 and TRBJ1-1, reads SAVISQKPSRDICQRGTSLTIQCQVDSQVTMMFWYRQQPGQSLTLIATANQGSEATYESGFVIDKFPISRPNLTFSTLTVSNMSPEDSSIYLCSVRGGDTEAFFGQGTRLTVV.